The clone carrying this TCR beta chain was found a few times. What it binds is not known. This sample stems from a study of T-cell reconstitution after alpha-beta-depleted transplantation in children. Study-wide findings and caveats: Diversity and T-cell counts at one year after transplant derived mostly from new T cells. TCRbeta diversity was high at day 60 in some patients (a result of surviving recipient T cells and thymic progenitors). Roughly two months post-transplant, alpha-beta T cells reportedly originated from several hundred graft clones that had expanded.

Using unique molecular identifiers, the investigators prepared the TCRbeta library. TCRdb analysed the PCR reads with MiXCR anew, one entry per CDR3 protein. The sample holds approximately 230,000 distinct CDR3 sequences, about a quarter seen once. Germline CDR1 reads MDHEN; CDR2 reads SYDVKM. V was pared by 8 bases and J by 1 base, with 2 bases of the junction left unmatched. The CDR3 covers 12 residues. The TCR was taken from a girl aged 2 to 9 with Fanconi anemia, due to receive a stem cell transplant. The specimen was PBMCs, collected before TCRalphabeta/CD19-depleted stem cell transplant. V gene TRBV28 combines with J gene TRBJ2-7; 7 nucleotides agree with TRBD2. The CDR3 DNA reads TGTGCCAGCCTGCGGGGGTCCTACGAGCAGTACTTC. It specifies CASLRGSYEQYF.